The source of this TCR beta chain is a study of T cell changes during pregnancy in multiple sclerosis. This table comes from immunoSEQ multiplex PCR, and its TCRdb copy is limited to in-frame clones, with some not included. The sample contains under 95,000 clones, roughly 92% of which appear only once. CDR3 length equals 18 residues. The trim removed 5 bases at V and 9 bases at J, leaving 18 bases unmatched. CDR1 SGHNT and CDR2 YENEEA come from the germline V gene. The sample holds one count of this clone. This sequence originates from a female donor with multiple sclerosis, enrolled in a pregnancy study. The chain links TRBV11-3 to TRBJ2-1, with 11 bases lining up with TRBD2. The sequencing used peripheral blood, collected in the second trimester of pregnancy. The CDR3 DNA sequence: TGTGCCAGCAGCCGAACTAGCGGGGGTAGTTGGATAGGAGGTGAGCAGTTCTTC. This translates into CASSRTSGGSWIGGEQFF. The full variable domain, with the rest looked up from reference TRBV11-3 and TRBJ2-1, is EAGVVQSPRYKIIEKKQPVAFWCNPISGHNTLYWYLQNLGQGPELLIRYENEEAVDDSQLPKDRFSAERLKGVDSTLKIQPAELGDSAVYLCASSRTSGGSWIGGEQFFGPGTRLTVL.